These 6 T cell receptor beta chains were sequenced from one sample in a study of OX40 agonist ivuxolimab in advanced cancers. The data were produced by immunoSEQ multiplex PCR, yet TCRdb's version contains in-frame clones alone and is incomplete. The sample yields around 28,000 clones, about 90% seen once. The specimen was CD4+ or CD8+ T cells sorted from blood, collected in a trial of the OX40 agonist ivuxolimab. The receptor set was obtained from an adult with an advanced solid tumor such as melanoma, head and neck, liver or kidney cancer.

This clone was detected only once. V and J are TRBV5-1 and TRBJ2-1; TRBD2 might be the D (5 bases). V lost 5 bases and J 14 bases, leaving 29 bases between the germline ends. This CDR3 spans 16 amino acids. Germline CDR1 reads SGHRS; CDR2 reads YFSETQ. CDR3 loop: CASRERASVTGNEEFF. In DNA, the CDR3 is TGCGCCAGCAGAGAGAGGGCGTCAGTTACCGGCAATGAAGAGTTCTTC. Drawing the rest from reference TRBV5-1 and TRBJ2-1, the complete variable domain is KAGVTQTPRYLIKTRGQQVTLSCSPISGHRSVSWYQQTPGQGLQFLFEYFSETQRNKGNFPGRFSGRQFSNSRSEMNVSTLELGDSALYLCASRERASVTGNEEFFGPGTRLTVL.

This sequence joins TRBV9 and TRBJ2-4; D is perhaps TRBD2 (5 bases). V was trimmed by 3 bases and J by 0 bases, leaving 13 bases between them. Germline loops: CDR1 SGDLS, CDR2 YYNGEE. The CDR3 runs to 16 residues. DNA of the CDR3: TGTGCCAGCAGCGAGGGTGCCGGACTAGCCAAAAACATTCAGTACTTC. Translating gives CASSEGAGLAKNIQYF.

The rearrangement uses TRBV21-1 and TRBJ2-2. TRBV21-1 is deemed a pseudogene. This CDR3 is 16 amino acids long. The CDR3 loop reads CASSKVGSSNTGELFF. The CDR3 DNA reads as TGTGCCAGCAGCAAAGTTGGCAGCTCGAACACCGGGGAGCTGTTTTTT.

The genes are TRBV4-1 and TRBJ2-1, with D maybe TRBD2 (5 bases). Germline V gives CDR1 MGHRA, CDR2 YSYEKL. Between the trimmed V and J ends, which lost 0 bases and 2 bases, there was a span of 8 bases. The CDR3 spans 15 residues. The CDR3 is CASSQETGTYNEQFF. For the CDR3, the DNA is TGCGCCAGCAGCCAAGAAACGGGGACCTACAATGAGCAGTTCTTC.

The V gene is TRBV4-1, the J gene TRBJ2-3, with a weak D call TRBD2 (6 bases). CDR1 is MGHRA and CDR2 is YSYEKL in the germline V gene. CDR3 length: 17 residues. The V and J ends lost 2 bases and 2 bases respectively, with 17 bases between them. CDR3: CASSQNPGRAVTDTQYF. CDR3 bases: TGCGCCAGCAGCCAAAATCCCGGGAGAGCCGTCACAGATACGCAGTATTTT.

V gene TRBV1 combines with J gene TRBJ2-7. TRBV1 has pseudogene status. This CDR3 has 13 amino acids. The CDR3 DNA follows: TGCACCAGCAGCCGGGTAAAATCCTACGAGCAGTACTTC. The encoded protein is CTSSRVKSYEQYF.